The T cell receptor (beta chain) described here comes from a study of blood T cell repertoires in COVID-19. Across the study: Specimens from acute and convalescent COVID-19 originated in the United States, Italy and Spain.

Participants spanned ages about 18 to 100 years and resided in over 20 US areas. Cohort placement rested on clinical history that participants reported themselves. Resolution of symptoms, clearance, or two negative PCRs was present in recovered Cohort 3 donors. Sequencing was performed with immunoSEQ multiplex PCR; in TCRdb, only in-frame clones are kept and a portion is missing. The sample lists approximately 380,000 clones, roughly 91% occurring once. The TCR was taken from a woman younger than 30 who had recovered from COVID-19. Specimen: PBMCs or T cells enriched from blood (not recorded which).

CDR3 DNA: TGTGCCAGCATACAGGGCAGGGTCACTGAAGCTTTCTTT. It specifies CASIQGRVTEAFF. The chain is built from TRBV6-4 and TRBJ1-1; D is possibly TRBD1 (6 bases). V lost 7 bases to trimming and J lost 4 bases, with 13 bases between them. The CDR3 runs 13 residues. From germline, CDR1 is MRHNA and CDR2 SNTAGT.